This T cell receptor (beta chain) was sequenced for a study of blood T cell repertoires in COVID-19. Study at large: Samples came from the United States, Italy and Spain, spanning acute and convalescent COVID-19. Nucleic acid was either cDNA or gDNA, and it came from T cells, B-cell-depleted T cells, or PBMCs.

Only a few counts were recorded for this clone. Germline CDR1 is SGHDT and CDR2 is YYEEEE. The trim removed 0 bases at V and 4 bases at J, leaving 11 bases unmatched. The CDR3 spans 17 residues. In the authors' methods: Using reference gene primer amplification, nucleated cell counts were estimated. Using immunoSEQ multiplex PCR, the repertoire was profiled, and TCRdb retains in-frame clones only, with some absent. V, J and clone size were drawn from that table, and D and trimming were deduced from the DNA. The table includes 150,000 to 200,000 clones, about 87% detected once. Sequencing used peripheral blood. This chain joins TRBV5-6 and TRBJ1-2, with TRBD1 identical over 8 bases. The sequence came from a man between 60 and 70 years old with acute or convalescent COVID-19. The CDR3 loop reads CASSLVLDRDPSYGYTF. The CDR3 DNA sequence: TGTGCCAGCAGCTTGGTATTGGACAGGGACCCGAGCTATGGCTACACCTTC.